A selection of T cell receptor beta chains follows, all from one sample in a study of shared clonotypes between healthy human individuals. Data came from immunoSEQ multiplex PCR; TCRdb stores just in-frame clones and leaves some out. The repertoire consists of some 1.4 million clones, with around 95% occurring once and the leading ten covering roughly 1.1%. The material sequenced was naive CD4+ T cells sorted from blood. Source of these receptors: a man aged 30 to 45 in good health. CDR3s leave out the opening cysteine and the closing phenylalanine or tryptophan. The D gene is left open where the match is weak.

D gene | CDR3 length | V gene | CDR3 protein
- | 11 | TRBV6-6 | ASRKRVGYEQY
TRBD1 | 11 | TRBV10-3 | AISTDRFSGYT
- | 19 | TRBV19 | ASSIMGVRPGRSSGANVLT
TRBD1 | 14 | TRBV19 | ASSTAWDRGDQPQH
- | 11 | TRBV15 | ATSQGSGNTIY
TRBD1 | 11 | TRBV10-1 | ASSPDRGGGYT
- | 12 | TRBV28 | ASSFGDSTDTQY
TRBD2 | 15 | TRBV5-1 | ASSFGLAAPSSYEQY
TRBD2 | 16 | TRBV5-3 | ARSPASIRTRYTDTQY
- | 13 | TRBV28 | ASSLVQGPSTEAF
- | 13 | TRBV7-3 | ASNRDVNSNQPQH
TRBD2 | 17 | TRBV5-1 | ASSLPRTSGIANTGELF
- | 14 | TRBV19 | ASSIVRGSSYNEQF
- | 12 | TRBV7-9 | ASSLVVNTGELF
TRBD2 | 11 | TRBV11-3 | ASSRAGGGEQY
- | 11 | TRBV11-2 | ASSLDRDTEAF
- | 11 | TRBV10-3 | ATSLRGKEEQF
TRBD2 | 11 | TRBV9 | ASSVAGGNEQF
TRBD2 | 11 | TRBV9 | ASSARLAGEQF
- | 11 | TRBV7-2 | ASSLVQGNTIY
- | 11 | TRBV5-1 | ASSLGLGEKLF
- | 12 | TRBV6-1 | ASSSDRTNQPQH
- | 14 | TRBV5-6 | ASSFRHPQWHYEQY
TRBD1 | 14 | TRBV5-5 | ASSRDRERTIYEQY
TRBD1 | 15 | TRBV19 | SERTGHSKCRRNIQY
TRBD2 | 13 | TRBV15 | ATSRESSGSYEQF
- | 14 | TRBV27 | ASRKQGASSQETQY
- | 13 | TRBV6-5 | ASTPGGSGNQPQH
TRBD2 | 15 | TRBV18 | ASSPRRAGGKNNEQF
- | 12 | TRBV6-5 | ASTRGAGNTEAF
- | 9 | TRBV6-6 | ASSQSYEQY
- | 13 | TRBV4-3 | ASSQDYSLRLRQF
TRBD2 | 15 | TRBV9 | ASSVGHLAGSTGELF
- | 15 | TRBV4-2 | ASSQDPLAGASYEQY
TRBD2 | 15 | TRBV6-1 | ASSDLAGVPNTGELF
- | 17 | TRBV18 | ASSPRRGAGTRATYEQY
- | 13 | TRBV10-2 | ASNPEGRVRQPQH
TRBD2 | 12 | TRBV11-3 | ASSLTPGLGEQF
- | 12 | TRBV6-1 | ASSGTRTYNEQF
TRBD2 | 17 | TRBV5-1 | ASSLARGRDPRFHNEQF
- | 13 | TRBV27 | ASSLRRQATGELF
- | 13 | TRBV30 | AWSPIGTKPTEAF
- | 13 | TRBV5-1 | ASSTPGGLRPGYT
- | 9 | TRBV10-3 | AISTGYGYT
- | 13 | TRBV6-5 | ASSYSRLASQAQY
- | 12 | TRBV27 | ASSRTASNYGYT
- | 9 | TRBV20-1 | SAYSGNTIY
TRBD1 | 14 | TRBV15 | ATSRGDRGPQETQY
- | 11 | TRBV5-1 | ASAPGPVDTQY
TRBD2 | 13 | TRBV5-1 | ASSLPGLAGNEQF
TRBD1 | 20 | TRBV23-1 | ASSQSPGQATLQGNGSYEQY
- | 15 | TRBV6-4 | ASSKGGRLLSYNEQF
TRBD2 | 13 | TRBV28 | ASSLAGGGWDTQY